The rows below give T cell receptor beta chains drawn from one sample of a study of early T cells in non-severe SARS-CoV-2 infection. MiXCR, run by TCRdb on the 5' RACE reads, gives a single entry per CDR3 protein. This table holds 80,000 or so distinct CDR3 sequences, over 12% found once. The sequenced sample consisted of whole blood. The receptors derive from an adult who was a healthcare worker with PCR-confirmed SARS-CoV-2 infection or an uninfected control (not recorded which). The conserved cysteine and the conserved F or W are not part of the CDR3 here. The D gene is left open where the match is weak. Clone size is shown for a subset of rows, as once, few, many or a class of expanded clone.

CDR3: ASTRQVQETQY
size: many
D: .
V: TRBV6-1
length: 11

CDR3: ASSLGQVNTEAF
size: .
D: TRBD1
V: TRBV12-3/TRBV12-4
length: 12

CDR3: ASNPAGTLSYEQY
size: few
D: .
V: TRBV6-2/TRBV6-3
length: 13

CDR3: ASSSPYWETQY
size: few
D: .
V: TRBV13
length: 11

CDR3: ASSPGSPGDYGYT
size: .
D: .
V: TRBV18
length: 13

CDR3: ASSLGRKSEAF
size: .
D: .
V: TRBV10-1
length: 11

CDR3: ASSQDSDRGYT
size: few
D: TRBD1
V: TRBV3-1
length: 11

CDR3: SVGDRAETQY
size: .
D: .
V: TRBV29-1
length: 10

CDR3: ASSPGGAGNYGYT
size: many
D: .
V: TRBV7-9
length: 13

CDR3: ASSLSPGTGPNEKLF
size: .
D: TRBD1
V: TRBV19
length: 15

CDR3: ASSQSGAGEQY
size: many
D: TRBD2
V: TRBV3-1
length: 11

CDR3: ASSLGGTPPLEQY
size: many
D: .
V: TRBV5-1
length: 13

CDR3: ASSGSLGRSYEQY
size: many
D: .
V: TRBV6-1
length: 13

CDR3: ASSFGGLAEETQY
size: .
D: TRBD2
V: TRBV12-3/TRBV12-4
length: 13

CDR3: ASSEVLVGGGYEQY
size: .
D: TRBD2
V: TRBV6-1
length: 14

CDR3: ASSMRVNTEAF
size: many
D: .
V: TRBV6-1
length: 11

CDR3: ASSWGSGGPNTGELF
size: .
D: TRBD2
V: TRBV19
length: 15

CDR3: ASSESKETQY
size: few
D: .
V: TRBV5-5
length: 10

CDR3: ASSAGRGIYNEQF
size: many
D: .
V: TRBV7-9
length: 13

CDR3: ASSAGTGTGELF
size: many
D: TRBD1
V: TRBV7-3
length: 12

CDR3: ASSWGERSYEQY
size: many
D: .
V: TRBV13
length: 12

CDR3: ASSLPAGEVRAGANVLT
size: many
D: .
V: TRBV7-8
length: 17

CDR3: SVEESGGKAF
size: .
D: .
V: TRBV29-1
length: 10

CDR3: SVSRDTSNYGYT
size: .
D: .
V: TRBV29-1
length: 12

CDR3: ASTVYDSNQPQH
size: few
D: .
V: TRBV2
length: 12

CDR3: ASNLAGFNEQY
size: .
D: TRBD2
V: TRBV2
length: 11

CDR3: AWSVKLTPSGANVLT
size: .
D: .
V: TRBV30
length: 15

CDR3: ASSTPPGQGYYNEQF
size: .
D: TRBD1
V: TRBV7-9
length: 15

CDR3: ASRGLAGGKEQY
size: many
D: TRBD2
V: TRBV28
length: 12

CDR3: SASSPSGGSPYNEQF
size: many
D: TRBD2
V: TRBV20-1
length: 15

CDR3: ASSASGATNTQY
size: few
D: TRBD2
V: TRBV7-2
length: 12

CDR3: ASSPSDYGYT
size: few
D: .
V: TRBV12-3/TRBV12-4
length: 10

CDR3: SAYRVPGSPLH
size: few
D: .
V: TRBV20-1
length: 11

CDR3: ASSPGQAQETQY
size: few
D: TRBD1
V: TRBV19
length: 12

CDR3: SVAPRVYETQY
size: few
D: .
V: TRBV29-1
length: 11